This is a list of T cell receptor beta chains from one sample in a study of human T cells and chemical hapten exposure. TCRdb passed the RACE reads through MiXCR, listing each CDR3 protein once. The sample includes about 400,000 distinct CDR3 sequences, about 6.3% of them seen just once. Sample: whole blood, taken in connection with sensitization to the hapten diphenylcyclopropenone (DPC). The receptors come from a woman in her late teens or twenties with alopecia areata. Some clones in this sample may be carry-over from other donors' samples. The conserved cysteine and the conserved F or W are not part of the CDR3 here.

J | V | CDR3
TRBJ1-4 | TRBV7-8 | ASSFSDGIYNELF
TRBJ1-4 | TRBV13 | ASSRWDATNEKLF
TRBJ2-3 | TRBV6-5 | ASRTGIYTQY
TRBJ2-2 | TRBV12-3/TRBV12-4 | ASFTETGELF
TRBJ2-7 | TRBV6-6 | ASSRTGEGEQY
TRBJ1-6 | TRBV5-5 | ASSLQGSDSPLH
TRBJ2-2 | TRBV15 | ATSRDEIGELF
TRBJ2-1 | TRBV2 | ASSEGGGSYNEQF
TRBJ1-1 | TRBV29-1 | SVIPDGNTEAF
TRBJ1-2 | TRBV18 | ASSPQGANYGYT
TRBJ2-3 | TRBV12-3/TRBV12-4 | ASSHLGQARDTQY
TRBJ1-5 | TRBV7-8 | ASSLAKGASYSNQPQH
TRBJ1-1 | TRBV5-1 | ASNRRGHDTEAF
TRBJ2-7 | TRBV23-1 | ASSYPGDTYEQY
TRBJ2-4 | TRBV6-6 | ASTSVGAKNIQY
TRBJ1-1 | TRBV5-1 | ASRFRDAAF
TRBJ1-2 | TRBV7-2 | ASSAQATLYGYT
TRBJ2-7 | TRBV12-3/TRBV12-4 | ASSRAPMRKQY
TRBJ2-1 | TRBV3-1 | ASSPSGGGPNNEQF
TRBJ1-5 | TRBV6-6 | ASRSSGTEENQPQH